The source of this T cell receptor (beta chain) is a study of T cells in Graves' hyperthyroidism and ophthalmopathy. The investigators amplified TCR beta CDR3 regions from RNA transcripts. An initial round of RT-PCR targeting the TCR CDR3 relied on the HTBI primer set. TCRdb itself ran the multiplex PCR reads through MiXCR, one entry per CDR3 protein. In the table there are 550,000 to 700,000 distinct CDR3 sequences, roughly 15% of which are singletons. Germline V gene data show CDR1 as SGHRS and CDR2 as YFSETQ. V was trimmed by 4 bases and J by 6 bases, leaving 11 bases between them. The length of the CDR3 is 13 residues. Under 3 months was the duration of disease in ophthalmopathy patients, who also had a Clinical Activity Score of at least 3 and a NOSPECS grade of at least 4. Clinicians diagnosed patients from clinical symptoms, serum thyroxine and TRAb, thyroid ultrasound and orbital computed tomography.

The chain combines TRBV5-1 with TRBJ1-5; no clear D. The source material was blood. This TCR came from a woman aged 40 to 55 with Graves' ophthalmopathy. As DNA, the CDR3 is TGCGCCAGCAGCCCCGACGGGGTTCAGCCCCAGCATTTT. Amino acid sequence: CASSPDGVQPQHF.